The next 30 T cell receptor beta chains were all read from a single sample in a study of blood T cell repertoires in COVID-19. Sequencing used immunoSEQ multiplex PCR; TCRdb keeps in-frame clones, though not all of them. The sample includes 150,000 to 200,000 clones, about 86% of them seen just once. The sequenced sample consisted of peripheral blood. The origin of the receptors is a man aged 18-30 years with acute or convalescent COVID-19.

This clone occurred a few times. The J gene is TRBJ1-2, the V gene TRBV2, with D possibly being TRBD1 (6 bases). CDR1 and CDR2 (germline): SNHLY, FYNNEI. The CDR3 contains 14 residues. The V and J ends lost 4 bases and 5 bases respectively, with 14 bases between them. The CDR3 DNA is TGTGCCAGCAGTGGTGCAGGGGTCGGATATGGCTACACCTTC. This sequence encodes CASSGAGVGYGYTF. The full variable domain, with the rest looked up from reference TRBV2 and TRBJ1-2, is EPEVTQTPSHQVTQMGQEVILRCVPISNHLYFYWYRQILGQKVEFLVSFYNNEISEKSEIFDDQFSVERPDGSNFTLKIRSTKLEDSAMYFCASSGAGVGYGYTFGSGTRLTVV.

The chain joins TRBV6-6 to TRBJ2-5; 9 nucleotides line up with TRBD2. The CDR3 extends over 15 amino acids. Germline trimming cut 5 bases from V and 2 bases from J; bases unmatched to any gene: 6. CDR1 and CDR2 (germline): MNHNY, SVGAGI (reference sequence). The CDR3 protein is CASSTRLAGQETQYF. Here the CDR3 DNA reads TGTGCCAGCAGTACCCGGCTAGCGGGGCAAGAGACCCAGTACTTC.

The chain employs TRBV7-9 and TRBJ1-1, with 8 positions matching TRBD1. The CDR3 is made up of 14 amino acids. Per germline, CDR1 SEHNR and CDR2 FQNEAQ (reference sequence). The J segment lost 5 bases and the V segment lost 5 bases, leaving 7 bases of the junction unmatched. Here the CDR3 reads CASSRGQGKTEAFF. DNA for the CDR3: TGTGCCAGCAGCCGCGGACAGGGTAAAACTGAAGCTTTCTTT.

This chain uses TRBV5-1 with TRBJ1-4, with TRBD1 matching over 9 bases. The CDR3 consists of 14 residues. Germline values: CDR1 SGHRS, CDR2 YFSETQ. V dropped 4 bases and J dropped 8; count of bases not matched to a gene: 6. The CDR3 nucleotides read TGCGCCAGCAGCATTGGACAGGGGTTAGAAAAACTGTTTTTT. This gives the protein CASSIGQGLEKLFF.

J is TRBJ1-5 and V is TRBV19; TRBD1 matches at 7 bases. Germline assignment: CDR1 LNHDA and CDR2 SQIVND (reference sequence). CDR3 length: 14 amino acids. V dropped 5 bases and J dropped 4; count of bases not matched to a gene: 5. CDR3 bases: TGTGCCAGTAGTCCCAGGGGGTTTAATCAGCCCCAGCATTTT. Translated, it gives CASSPRGFNQPQHF. The variable domain in full, completed from reference TRBV19 and TRBJ1-5, reads DGGITQSPKYLFRKEGQNVTLSCEQNLNHDAMYWYRQDPGQGLRLIYYSQIVNDFQKGDIAEGYSVSREKKESFPLTVTSAQKNPTAFYLCASSPRGFNQPQHFGDGTRLSIL.

The chain recombines TRBV27 with TRBJ1-2; D is uncertain. The CDR3 consists of 12 residues. The germline V gene has CDR1 MNHEY and CDR2 SMNVEV (reference sequence). V dropped 4 bases and J dropped 8 bases, with 11 bases sitting between them. This CDR3 is CASSSFGEGYTF. For the CDR3, the DNA is TGTGCCAGCAGTTCCTTTGGGGAGGGCTACACCTTC.

This CDR3 is CASSLQGAGEAFF. The CDR3, as DNA: TGTGCCAGCAGCTTACAGGGGGCTGGTGAAGCTTTCTTT. V usage is TRBV7-3 and J usage is TRBJ1-1; 8 bases are a match to TRBD1. From germline, CDR1 is SGHTA and CDR2 FQGTGA. V was clipped by 2 bases and J by 7 bases; unmatched bases: 3. The CDR3 is 13 residues long.

This chain's CDR3 is CASSPNRVMNTEAFF. Here the CDR3 DNA reads TGTGCCAGCAGCCCGAACAGGGTTATGAACACTGAAGCTTTCTTT. The rearrangement uses TRBV27 and TRBJ1-1; D perhaps matches TRBD1 (6 bases). The germline V and J ends were trimmed by 6 bases and 0 bases, with 14 bases remaining between them. CDR1 MNHEY and CDR2 SMNVEV come from the germline V gene (reference sequence). This CDR3 contains 15 residues.

The rearrangement uses TRBV5-4 and TRBJ1-1; 7 bases align to TRBD1. From germline, CDR1 is SGHNT and CDR2 YYREEE (reference sequence). The V segment lost 2 bases and the J segment 4 bases; nucleotides outside the gene matches: 2. CDR3 size: 13 residues. The DNA for the CDR3 is TGTGCCAGCAGCTTACAGGGGTTCACTGAAGCTTTCTTT. Translating gives CASSLQGFTEAFF.

The J gene is TRBJ2-3, the V gene TRBV5-4; TRBD1 matches 7 bases. CDR3 length: 15 amino acids. V lost 0 bases to trimming and J lost 6 bases; unmatched junction nucleotides: 7. CDR1 and CDR2 (germline): SGHNT, YYREEE (reference sequence). CDR3 residues: CASSLGRGPPDTQYF. For the CDR3, the DNA is TGTGCCAGCAGCTTGGGAAGGGGGCCGCCCGATACGCAGTATTTT.

This chain connects TRBV11-2 to TRBJ1-2, with D maybe TRBD1 (5 bases). Trimming took off 5 bases at V and 5 bases at J, with 15 bases between the two ends. Germline V lookup: CDR1 SGHAT, CDR2 FQNNGV. CDR3 length equals 14 residues. CDR3 sequence (DNA): TGTGCCAGCAGCCTTTTGGGGGACTTTTATGGCTACACCTTC. This encodes CASSLLGDFYGYTF.

The chain combines TRBV6-5 with TRBJ2-6; 7 bases fit TRBD1. With V trimmed by 5 bases and J by 11 bases, 12 bases remained unmatched. Germline lookup yields CDR1 MNHEY and CDR2 SVGAGI. CDR3 length equals 15 residues. The CDR3 is CASSPTGTAEDVLTF. The CDR3 DNA sequence: TGTGCCAGCAGTCCCACCGGGACAGCGGAGGACGTCCTGACTTTC.

The gene calls are TRBV2 and TRBJ2-5; D is unresolved. V was trimmed by 3 bases and J by 5 bases, leaving 16 bases between them. This CDR3 has 15 amino acids. From germline, CDR1 is SNHLY and CDR2 FYNNEI. CDR3 sequence (DNA): TGTGCCAGCAGTGATGGGCTGGTTGACGTGGAGACCCAGTACTTC. It translates to CASSDGLVDVETQYF. The full variable domain, rest sourced from reference TRBV2 and TRBJ2-5, is EPEVTQTPSHQVTQMGQEVILRCVPISNHLYFYWYRQILGQKVEFLVSFYNNEISEKSEIFDDQFSVERPDGSNFTLKIRSTKLEDSAMYFCASSDGLVDVETQYFGPGTRLLVL.

J is TRBJ1-6 and V is TRBV10-3; D is ambiguous. CDR3 size: 16 residues. Looked up from germline, CDR1 is ENHRY and CDR2 is SYGVKD. With 4 bases removed from V and 8 bases from J, the gap between germline ends came to 18 bases. CDR3: CAISADTTVKHSPLHF. Written as DNA, the CDR3 is TGTGCCATCAGTGCGGATACCACAGTCAAACATTCACCCCTCCACTTT.

The chain has TRBV30 and TRBJ1-1; no definite D call. The CDR3 runs 13 residues. Trimming stripped 2 bases from V and 4 bases from J, with 11 bases between. Germline assignment: CDR1 GTSNPN and CDR2 SVGIG (reference sequence). CDR3 amino acids: CAWSPRVATEAFF. The CDR3 region has the DNA TGTGCCTGGAGTCCGCGAGTTGCCACTGAAGCTTTCTTT.

V is TRBV5-1 and J is TRBJ1-3; 7 bases line up with TRBD1. Germline assignment: CDR1 SGHRS and CDR2 YFSETQ. Unmatched junction bases numbered 6, after V lost 4 bases and J lost 2 bases. The CDR3 is made up of 15 amino acids. The CDR3 DNA reads TGCGCCAGCAGCGATTCCGGACAGGCTGGAAACACCATATATTTT. It specifies CASSDSGQAGNTIYF.

The CDR3: CASSLGQVIGEQFF. Written as DNA, the CDR3 is TGCGCCAGCAGCTTGGGACAGGTCATAGGGGAGCAGTTCTTC. V usage is TRBV5-1 and J usage is TRBJ2-1, with D possibly TRBD1 on 6 matching bases. The CDR3 runs 14 residues. V was clipped by 0 bases and J by 10 bases, with 14 bases between them. Germline values: CDR1 SGHRS, CDR2 YFSETQ.

This chain links TRBV10-2 with TRBJ2-5, with 10 bases identical to TRBD2. The CDR3 spans 14 residues. CDR1 and CDR2 from the germline V gene are WSHSY and SAAADI. The V gene end was trimmed by 10 bases and the J gene end by 3 bases; junction bases not matched to a gene: 8. CDR3 loop: CATFQRGGEETQYF. DNA of the CDR3: TGCGCCACCTTCCAGCGGGGGGGGGAAGAGACCCAGTACTTC.

This chain connects TRBV7-9 to TRBJ2-5; 8 bases are shared with TRBD2. The length of the CDR3 is 16 residues. V was clipped by 2 bases and J by 2 bases; unmatched bases: 7. Germline V lookup: CDR1 SEHNR, CDR2 FQNEAQ (reference sequence). CDR3 coding DNA: TGTGCCAGCAGCTTATTGGGTAGCGGGGAGCAAGAGACCCAGTACTTC. Amino acids: CASSLLGSGEQETQYF.

V is TRBV21-1 and J is TRBJ1-3; the table names TRBD1, a call not compared with the DNA. TRBV21-1 is shown as a pseudogene. The CDR3 loop spans 15 amino acids. The DNA of the CDR3 is TGTGCCAGCAGCATCCCCCTTGGCCCCTTATACACCATATATTTT. Its translation is CASSIPLGPLYTIYF.

The V call is TRBV29-1, the J call TRBJ2-4; unclear D gene. The V end lost 4 bases, the J end lost 0 bases, and 7 bases lay between the germline ends. Germline CDR1 and CDR2: SQVTM and ANQGSEA. CDR3 length equals 13 residues. CDR3 region: CSVVKLAKNIQYF. CDR3 bases: TGCAGCGTTGTGAAACTAGCCAAAAACATTCAGTACTTC. Full variable domain (remainder filled in from reference TRBV29-1 and TRBJ2-4): SAVISQKPSRDICQRGTSLTIQCQVDSQVTMMFWYRQQPGQSLTLIATANQGSEATYESGFVIDKFPISRPNLTFSTLTVSNMSPEDSSIYLCSVVKLAKNIQYFGAGTRLSVL.

This chain joins TRBV7-8 and TRBJ1-3; possible D gene TRBD1, 6 bases. Trimming took 5 bases from V and 0 from J, leaving 23 bases between them. The CDR3 is 19 residues long. Germline lookup yields CDR1 SGHVS and CDR2 FQNEAQ. For the CDR3, the DNA is TGTGCCAGCAGCCGAGCCCAGTTGGCGGGGGGCACCTCTGGAAACACCATATATTTT. Translation gives CASSRAQLAGGTSGNTIYF.

This clone was recorded a few times. V gene TRBV5-1 combines with J gene TRBJ1-6, with D possibly being TRBD1 (6 bases). Germline CDR1 is SGHRS and CDR2 is YFSETQ. V lost 6 bases and J 9 bases, leaving 13 bases between the germline ends. This CDR3 contains 13 residues. CDR3 sequence reads: CASTYSTGSPLHF. In DNA form, the CDR3 reads TGCGCCAGCACCTACTCGACAGGTTCACCCCTCCACTTT.

V usage is TRBV24-1 and J usage is TRBJ1-5; maybe TRBD1 (5 bases). CDR1 KGHDR and CDR2 SFDVKD come from the germline V gene. The CDR3 has 14 amino acids. Trimming pared 3 bases from V and 2 bases from J, leaving 7 bases between. The CDR3 reads CATSDRGGNQPQHF. CDR3 nucleotide sequence: TGTGCCACCAGTGATCGGGGGGGCAATCAGCCCCAGCATTTT.

The chain couples TRBV5-1 to TRBJ2-3, with 8 bases fitting TRBD1. V trimming: 3 bases; J trimming: 3 bases; junction bases outside the gene matches: 6. The CDR3 loop spans 15 amino acids. In germline, CDR1 is SGHRS, CDR2 YFSETQ. The CDR3 protein is CASSSTGEETDTQYF. CDR3 coding DNA: TGCGCCAGCAGCTCGACAGGGGAGGAGACAGATACGCAGTATTTT.

This clone occurred once. The chain uses TRBV29-1 and TRBJ2-3; TRBD1 matches at 9 bases. The CDR3 length is 11 residues. The germline V gene has CDR1 SQVTM and CDR2 ANQGSEA. The junction had 2 bases not matched to a gene; V was cut back by 7 bases and J by 6 bases. The CDR3 sequence is CSGGQGDTQYF. CDR3 DNA sequence: TGCAGCGGGGGACAGGGCGATACGCAGTATTTT.

The rearrangement uses TRBV15 and TRBJ1-1; 10 bases map to TRBD1. Germline CDR1 LNHNV, CDR2 YYDKDF (reference sequence). The length of the CDR3 is 14 residues. The V segment lost 5 bases and the J segment 1 base; nucleotides outside the gene matches: 1. CDR3 residues: CATSWTGGNTEAFF. The CDR3, as DNA: TGTGCCACCAGCTGGACAGGGGGGAACACTGAAGCTTTCTTT.

The rearrangement joins TRBV25-1 to TRBJ2-5; weak D call: TRBD1 (6 bases). This CDR3 has 16 amino acids. V was trimmed by 3 bases and J by 5 bases, leaving 19 bases between them. From germline, CDR1 is MGHDK and CDR2 SYGVNS. The CDR3 here is CASSDGTSGASETQYF. CDR3 DNA sequence: TGTGCCAGCAGTGATGGAACGTCAGGGGCAAGTGAGACCCAGTACTTC.

V and J are TRBV7-2 and TRBJ1-3, with 7 bases fitting TRBD1. Germline V gene lookup returns CDR1 SGHTA and CDR2 FQGNSA. V shed 5 bases, J shed 4 bases, and the junction held 11 bases outside the gene matches. This CDR3 has 16 amino acids. CDR3 residues: CASSLQLTGEGNTIYF. The CDR3 DNA reads TGTGCCAGCAGCCTACAGCTCACAGGGGAAGGAAACACCATATATTTT.

The V call is TRBV5-1, the J call TRBJ2-3; 9 bases agree with TRBD2. In germline, CDR1 is SGHRS, CDR2 YFSETQ. V lost 4 bases and J lost 3; bases outside the gene matches: 9. The CDR3 is 16 residues long. The CDR3 nucleotides read TGCGCCAGCAGCCTTAGCGGGGGACGGAGTACAGATACGCAGTATTTT. Encoded protein: CASSLSGGRSTDTQYF.